A single sample gave rise to the 4 T cell receptor beta chains below, sequenced in a study of technical replicates of blood from several donors. Assay used: immunoSEQ multiplex PCR; TCRdb lists only in-frame clones, some missing. The sample holds more than 65,000 clones; 90% to 95% are singletons and the top ten take under 0.4%. The sequenced sample consisted of T cells isolated from PBMCs. The origin of the receptors is a human donor in good health. Some clones in this sample may be carry-over from other donors' samples.

The rearrangement joins TRBV30 to TRBJ2-5; 8 bases match TRBD2. Germline V gene data show CDR1 as GTSNPN and CDR2 as SVGIG (reference sequence). With V trimmed by 4 bases and J by 4 bases, 5 bases remained unmatched. There are 13 residues in the CDR3. Written as DNA, the CDR3 is TGTGCCTGGACCCGGGGGGGGACAGAGACCCAGTACTTC. Translation: CAWTRGGTETQYF.

V is TRBV6-1 and J is TRBJ1-2, with 8 bases identical to TRBD1. V lost 1 base to trimming and J lost 2 bases; unmatched junction nucleotides: 9. CDR3 length: 17 residues. Germline V gene sequence: CDR1 MNHNS, CDR2 SASEGT. CDR3 in amino acids: CASSEEAGGQGNYGYTF. As DNA, the CDR3 is TGTGCCAGCAGTGAAGAAGCAGGGGGCCAGGGGAACTATGGCTACACCTTC.

The rearrangement uses TRBV7-3 and TRBJ2-2; 8 positions agree with TRBD2. With V trimmed by 4 bases and J by 5 bases, 6 bases remained unmatched. Germline-derived CDR1 and CDR2 are SGHTA and FQGTGA. CDR3 length: 15 amino acids. In DNA, the CDR3 is TGTGCCAGCAGCTCTCCATCTAGCGGGACCGGGGAGCTGTTTTTT. It translates to CASSSPSSGTGELFF.

The rearrangement uses TRBV6-1 and TRBJ2-5; 9 bases fit TRBD2. The V segment lost 6 bases and the J segment 5 bases; nucleotides outside the gene matches: 10. This CDR3 is 15 amino acids long. Germline V CDR1 and CDR2: MNHNS, SASEGT. The chain's CDR3 is CASSPSGTAQETQYF. The CDR3 nucleotides read TGTGCCAGCAGCCCTAGCGGGACGGCGCAGGAGACCCAGTACTTC.